This entry lists 13 T cell receptor beta chains sequenced from one sample in a study of beta chain features in type 1 diabetes (dated by TCRdb to the late 2010s). The method behind the library was the immunoSEQ multiplex PCR assay. The entire isolated RNA was reverse transcribed using the High Capacity cDNA Reverse Transcription Kit, and thus expressed TCRB transcripts were sequenced. The immuneACCESS repertoire file appears here via TCRdb, limited to in-frame rearrangements. These files lack a portion of the clones; in checked studies, under half of the deficit traces to unresolved V genes, and the cause of the others is not known. The sample records around 250,000 clones, 27% of which are singletons. Jointly, the top ten make up 3.5% to 4.5% of the sample. The material sequenced was central memory CD4+ T cells from blood. The source is a man aged 30-40 years in good health.

This clone appeared many times. V is TRBV7-9 and J is TRBJ2-2; perhaps TRBD2 as D (5 bases). This CDR3 spans 14 amino acids. Germline CDR1 is SEHNR and CDR2 is FQNEAQ (reference sequence). Trimming shortened V by 1 base and J by 3 bases, and 6 bases separated the two germline ends. In nucleotides, the CDR3 is TGTGCCAGCAGCTTAGAGAGGGACACCGGGGAGCTGTTTTTT. The encoded protein is CASSLERDTGELFF.

This clone was picked up a small number of times. The rearrangement joins TRBV29-1 to TRBJ1-1, with D possibly TRBD1 on 5 matching bases. This CDR3 has 13 residues. The V end lost 7 bases, the J end lost 1 base, and 13 bases lay between the germline ends. Germline assignment: CDR1 SQVTM and CDR2 ANQGSEA. CDR3 in amino acids: CSAWDGGNTEAFF. The CDR3 DNA reads TGCAGCGCCTGGGATGGGGGGAACACTGAAGCTTTCTTT.

The gene calls are TRBV30 and TRBJ2-2; 7 bases agree with TRBD2. J gave up 5 bases and V 5 bases, and 8 bases lay outside the gene matches. Germline V gene sequence: CDR1 GTSNPN, CDR2 SVGIG (reference sequence). The CDR3 has 14 residues. CDR3 DNA sequence: TGTGCCTGGGAGCCCGGGACTAATACCGGGGAGCTGTTTTTT. Translated, it gives CAWEPGTNTGELFF.

The table lists this clone with a few counts. The V gene is TRBV5-1, the J gene TRBJ2-7; 12 bases are a match to TRBD1. This CDR3 has 15 residues. The germline V gene encodes CDR1 SGHRS and CDR2 YFSETQ. V was pared by 4 bases and J by 7 bases, with 9 bases of the junction left unmatched. CDR3 DNA sequence: TGCGCCAGCAGCGGAGCGGGACAGGGGGCTGGGGAGCAGTACTTC. Its translation is CASSGAGQGAGEQYF.

This clone was detected a few times. The genes are TRBV6-5 and TRBJ1-2; D call uncertain. V lost 0 bases and J 2 bases, leaving 10 bases between the germline ends. Germline V gene data show CDR1 as MNHEY and CDR2 as SVGAGI. CDR3 length: 15 residues. The CDR3 protein is CASSYSPAENYGYTF. CDR3 DNA sequence: TGTGCCAGCAGTTACTCTCCGGCCGAGAACTATGGCTACACCTTC.

This sequence joins TRBV7-2 and TRBJ2-7, with 10 bases that match TRBD1. After removal of 5 bases from V and 2 bases from J, the junction contained 3 bases not matched to a gene. Germline V gene sequence: CDR1 SGHTA, CDR2 FQGNSA. The CDR3 extends over 14 amino acids. The DNA of the CDR3 is TGTGCCAGCAGCGGACAGGGGGGGACCTACGAGCAGTACTTC. Amino acid sequence: CASSGQGGTYEQYF.

In this sample, this clone turned up many times. The chain links TRBV29-1 to TRBJ1-1, with D possibly TRBD1 on 6 matching bases. Germline V lookup: CDR1 SQVTM, CDR2 ANQGSEA. CDR3 length equals 14 residues. This CDR3 is CRIDRSGSNTEAFF. CDR3 coding DNA: TGCAGGATAGACAGGAGTGGTTCGAACACTGAAGCTTTCTTT.

This clone was counted only a few times. The chain employs TRBV6-5 and TRBJ2-7; 8 bases align to TRBD2. This CDR3 has 13 amino acids. Per the germline V gene, CDR1 is MNHEY and CDR2 is SVGAGI. J gave up 6 bases and V 5 bases, and 6 bases lay outside the gene matches. CDR3 DNA: TGTGCCAGCAGTCCGGGACTAGGTCGCGAGCAGTACTTC. It yields the protein CASSPGLGREQYF.

This clone was counted between two and nine times. The V and J genes are TRBV29-1 and TRBJ1-4; 9 bases are shared with TRBD1. With V trimmed by 6 bases and J by 8 bases, 7 bases remained unmatched. The CDR3 totals 13 residues. CDR1 and CDR2 from the germline V gene are SQVTM and ANQGSEA. The chain's CDR3 is CSVERQGGEKLFF. The CDR3 coding sequence is TGCAGCGTGGAGAGACAGGGGGGCGAAAAACTGTTTTTT.

V usage is TRBV29-1 and J usage is TRBJ2-7, with a tentative D call TRBD1 (5 bases). This CDR3 comprises 13 residues. V lost 0 bases and J lost 3, with 9 bases in between. CDR1 and CDR2 from the germline V gene are SQVTM and ANQGSEA. This CDR3 is CSVEEGRDYEQYF. The CDR3 DNA is TGCAGCGTTGAAGAGGGCAGGGACTACGAGCAGTACTTC.

The CDR3 DNA is TGTGCCAGCAGCCAAGATTTTTCCTCTGAAGGGGAGACCCAGTACTTC. It yields the protein CASSQDFSSEGETQYF. The chain has TRBV4-2 and TRBJ2-5; D is unclear. CDR1 LGHNA and CDR2 YNFKEQ come from the germline V gene. The CDR3 is 16 residues long. Trimming shortened V by 0 bases and J by 5 bases, and 16 bases separated the two germline ends.

The chain uses TRBV30 and TRBJ1-1; no clear D. The germline gives CDR1 GTSNPN, CDR2 SVGIG (reference sequence). The CDR3 covers 14 residues. The ends were cut back, 1 base at V and 3 bases at J, with 12 bases in the middle. The DNA for the CDR3 is TGTGCCTGGAGTGCCGAAGACTGGGACACTGAAGCTTTCTTT. Its translation: CAWSAEDWDTEAFF.

This clone was recorded many times. The chain combines TRBV28 with TRBJ2-1; no reliable D call. Trimming shortened V by 5 bases and J by 12 bases, and 14 bases separated the two germline ends. The germline V gene has CDR1 MDHEN and CDR2 SYDVKM. The CDR3 runs 12 residues. The DNA of the CDR3 is TGTGCCAGCAGTCCCCTTCGGACGTGGCAGTTCTTC. It encodes CASSPLRTWQFF.